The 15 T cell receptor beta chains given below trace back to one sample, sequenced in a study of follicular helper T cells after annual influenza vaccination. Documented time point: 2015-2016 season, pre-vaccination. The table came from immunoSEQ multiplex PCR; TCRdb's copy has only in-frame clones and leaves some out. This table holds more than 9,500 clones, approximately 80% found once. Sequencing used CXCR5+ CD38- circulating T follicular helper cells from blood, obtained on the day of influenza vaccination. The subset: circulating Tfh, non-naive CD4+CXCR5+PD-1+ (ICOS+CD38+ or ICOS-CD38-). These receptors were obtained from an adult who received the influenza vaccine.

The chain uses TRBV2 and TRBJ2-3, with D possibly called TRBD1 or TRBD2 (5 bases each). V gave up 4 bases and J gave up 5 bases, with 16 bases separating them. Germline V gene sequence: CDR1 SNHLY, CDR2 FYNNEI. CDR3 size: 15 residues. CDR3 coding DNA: TGTGCCAGCAGTGTTGGGGCCCGCGGGTTAGATACGCAGTATTTT. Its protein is CASSVGARGLDTQYF.

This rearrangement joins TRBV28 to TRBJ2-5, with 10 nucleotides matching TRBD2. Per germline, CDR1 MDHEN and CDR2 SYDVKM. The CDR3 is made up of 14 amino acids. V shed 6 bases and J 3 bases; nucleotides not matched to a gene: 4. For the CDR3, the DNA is TGTGCCAGCAGGGGTAGCGGGGGGAAAGAGACCCAGTACTTC. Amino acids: CASRGSGGKETQYF.

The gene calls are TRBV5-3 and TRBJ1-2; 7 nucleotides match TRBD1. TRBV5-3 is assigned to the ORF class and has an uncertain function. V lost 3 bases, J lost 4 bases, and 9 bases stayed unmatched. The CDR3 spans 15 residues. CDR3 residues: CARSYRRGHPYGYTF. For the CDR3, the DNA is TGTGCCAGAAGCTATCGTAGGGGGCACCCCTATGGCTACACCTTC.

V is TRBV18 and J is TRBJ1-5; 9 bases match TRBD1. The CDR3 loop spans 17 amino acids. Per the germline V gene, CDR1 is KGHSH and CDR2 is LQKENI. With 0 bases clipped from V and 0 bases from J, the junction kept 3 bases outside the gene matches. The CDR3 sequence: CASSPPGQGPSNQPQHF. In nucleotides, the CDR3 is TGTGCCAGCTCACCACCCGGACAGGGGCCTAGCAATCAGCCCCAGCATTTT. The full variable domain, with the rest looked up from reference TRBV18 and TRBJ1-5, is NAGVMQNPRHLVRRRGQEARLRCSPMKGHSHVYWYRQLPEEGLKFMVYLQKENIIDESGMPKERFSAEFPKEGPSILRIQQVVRGDSAAYFCASSPPGQGPSNQPQHFGDGTRLSIL.

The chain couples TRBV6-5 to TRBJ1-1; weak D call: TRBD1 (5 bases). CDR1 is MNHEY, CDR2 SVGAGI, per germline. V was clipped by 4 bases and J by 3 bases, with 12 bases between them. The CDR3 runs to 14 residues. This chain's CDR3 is CASSSPGGYTEAFF. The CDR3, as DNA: TGTGCCAGCAGTTCCCCCGGGGGTTACACTGAAGCTTTCTTT.

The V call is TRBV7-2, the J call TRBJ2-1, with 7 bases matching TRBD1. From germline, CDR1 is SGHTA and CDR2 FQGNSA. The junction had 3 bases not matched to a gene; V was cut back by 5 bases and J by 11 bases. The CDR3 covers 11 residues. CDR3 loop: CASSPDRQQFF. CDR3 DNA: TGTGCCAGCAGCCCGGACAGGCAGCAGTTCTTC.

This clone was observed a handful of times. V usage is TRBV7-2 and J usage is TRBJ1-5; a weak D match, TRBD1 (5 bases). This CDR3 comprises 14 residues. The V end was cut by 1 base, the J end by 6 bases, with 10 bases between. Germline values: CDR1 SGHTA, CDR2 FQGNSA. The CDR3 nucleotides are TGTGCCAGCAGCTTAGGGTCAGGGTTTCAGCCCCAGCATTTT. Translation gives CASSLGSGFQPQHF.

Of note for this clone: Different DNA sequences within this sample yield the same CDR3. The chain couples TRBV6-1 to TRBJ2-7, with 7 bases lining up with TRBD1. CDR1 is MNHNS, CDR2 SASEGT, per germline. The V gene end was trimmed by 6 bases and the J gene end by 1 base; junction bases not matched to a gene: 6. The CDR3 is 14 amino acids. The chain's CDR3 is CASRGTANSYEQYF. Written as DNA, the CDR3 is TGTGCCAGCAGAGGGACAGCGAATTCCTACGAGCAGTACTTC.

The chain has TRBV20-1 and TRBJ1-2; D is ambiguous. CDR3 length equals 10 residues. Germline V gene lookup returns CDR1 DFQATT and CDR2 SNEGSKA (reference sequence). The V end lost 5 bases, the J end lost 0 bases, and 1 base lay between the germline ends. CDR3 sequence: CSAANYGYTF. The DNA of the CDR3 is TGCAGTGCTGCTAACTATGGCTACACCTTC.

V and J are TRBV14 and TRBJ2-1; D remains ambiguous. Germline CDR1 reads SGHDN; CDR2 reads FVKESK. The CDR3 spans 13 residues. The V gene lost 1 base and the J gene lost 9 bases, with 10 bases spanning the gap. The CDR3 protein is CASSQALGFEQFF. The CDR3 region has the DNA TGTGCCAGCAGCCAAGCTTTAGGGTTTGAGCAGTTCTTC.

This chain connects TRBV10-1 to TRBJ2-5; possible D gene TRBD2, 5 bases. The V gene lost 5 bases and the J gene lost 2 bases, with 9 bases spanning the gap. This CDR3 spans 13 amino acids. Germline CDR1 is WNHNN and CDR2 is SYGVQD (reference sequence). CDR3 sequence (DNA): TGCGCCAGCAGTCGGACTTATCAAGAGACCCAGTACTTC. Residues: CASSRTYQETQYF.

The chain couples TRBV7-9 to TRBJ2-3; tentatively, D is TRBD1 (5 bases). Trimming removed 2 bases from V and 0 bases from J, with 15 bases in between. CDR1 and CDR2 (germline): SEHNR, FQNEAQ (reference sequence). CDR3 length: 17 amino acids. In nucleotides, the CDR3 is TGTGCCAGCAGCTTAAGGACCAGGGTGTATAGCACAGATACGCAGTATTTT. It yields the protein CASSLRTRVYSTDTQYF.

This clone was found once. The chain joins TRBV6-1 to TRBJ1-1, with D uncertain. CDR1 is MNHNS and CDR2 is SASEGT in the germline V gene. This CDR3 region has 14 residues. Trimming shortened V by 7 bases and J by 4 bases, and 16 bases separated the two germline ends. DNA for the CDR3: TGTGCCAGCAACGAAGGAGGGAAGGGCACTGAAGCTTTCTTT. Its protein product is CASNEGGKGTEAFF.

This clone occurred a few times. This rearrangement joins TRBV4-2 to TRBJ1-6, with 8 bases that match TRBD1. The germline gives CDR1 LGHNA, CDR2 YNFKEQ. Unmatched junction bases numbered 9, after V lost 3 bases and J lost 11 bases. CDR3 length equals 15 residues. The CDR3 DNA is TGTGCCAGCAGCCAGACAAGACAGGGGCTGGCACCCCTCCACTTT. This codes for CASSQTRQGLAPLHF.

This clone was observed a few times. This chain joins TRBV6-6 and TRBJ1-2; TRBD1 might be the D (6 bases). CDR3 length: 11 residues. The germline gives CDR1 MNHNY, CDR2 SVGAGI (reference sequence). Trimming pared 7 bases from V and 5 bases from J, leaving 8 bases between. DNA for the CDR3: TGTGCCAGCACAGGGGAATATGGCTACACCTTC. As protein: CASTGEYGYTF.